The present T cell receptor (beta chain) was sequenced within a study of vaccination and CD4 T cells after COVID-19 (dated by TCRdb to the early 2020s). Background on the whole study: Every convalescent patient had a positive nasal swab PCR test for SARS-CoV-2, with mild disease in nine patients and severe disease in one. Post-COVID blood samples from convalescent patients were collected a median of around 100 days after diagnosis, with a range of roughly 35 to 180 days. In 9 to 11 COVID-19 convalescent patients and a handful of infection-naive healthy vaccine recipients, researchers compared the spike-specific CD4+ TCR repertoire from before mRNA vaccination with the repertoire from after. Post-vaccine blood samples were collected a median of about 11 weeks after the second vaccine dose, ranging from roughly 12 to 250 days. The cultures were stimulated with overlapping spike peptide pools from SARS-CoV-2 and from the common cold coronaviruses HCoV-NL63, HCoV-OC43 and HCoV-229E. The convalescent cohort included six males and four females, with two Hispanic individuals, seven Caucasians, two Asians and one multiracial person. Participants received two doses of either the Pfizer-BioNTech BNT162b2 vaccine (n=8) or the Moderna mRNA-1273 vaccine (n=2). As controls, cultures received a CEFX viral epitope pool (the positive control), an HIV-1 Nef peptide pool (the negative control), or no peptide at all.

Its CDR3 holds 14 amino acids, cysteine through phenylalanine. Only the CDR3 part of the read is kept: 42 bases, read in frame from the first base. CDR1 and CDR2 (LNHDA, SQIVND) derive from the germline V gene (reference sequence). The V end loses 4 bases and the J end loses 7 bases, and a stretch of 13 bases separates them. The treatment or condition label here, explained by the study, means: roughly 10-day PBMC culture with coronavirus spike peptide pools or control peptides (ViraFEST assay). To expand antigen-specific T cells with peptide pools and then pick out the expanded clonotypes through TCR sequencing, the study relied on the ViraFEST assay. Positive SARS-CoV-2 PCR tests in the convalescent patients dated from March to December 2020, before Alpha, Beta and Delta variants emerged in the United States. PBMCs were cultured at a few million per well in IMDM supplemented with 5% human AB serum and around 10 IU/ml IL-2, with around 10 ug/ml peptide pools added. Half of the culture medium was replaced with fresh IL-2-containing medium on days 3 and 7. CD4+ T cells were isolated after roughly eleven days of culture through negative selection using the EasySep CD4+ T cell isolation kit. Ficoll-Paque Plus gradient centrifugation was used to isolate PBMCs from whole blood, and the isolated PBMCs were then either used fresh or cryopreserved at -140C. Each culture condition was generally run in triplicate wells.

To note about this clonotype: No antigen is known for it. Base qualities are not at hand, and no much larger clone is one base apart.

The protocol used for the library was PCR. At the Johns Hopkins FTIC core, DNA from the cultured CD4+ T cells underwent TCR sequencing with the Oncomine TCR Beta short-read assay. Genomic DNA was extracted from the cultured CD4+ T cells with the QIAamp micro DNA kit. Oncomine TCR Beta libraries from cultured CD4+ T cells were pooled with unique dual indexes and sequenced on an Illumina iSeq 100. As for the authors' bioinformatics: Non-productive sequences were removed, and CDR3s not starting with C, not ending with F or W, or shorter than 7 amino acids were discarded. Antigen-specific clonotypes were identified using the MANAFEST web application through comparison of peptide-stimulated wells with reference and other culture wells. Positive clones required FDR below 0.05, an odds ratio above 5, and productive frequency above 0.1% in at least two of three replicate wells. A clonotype counted as cross-reactive if it showed significant expansion both in the SARS-CoV-2 spike wells and in at least one common cold coronavirus spike condition. CDR3 homology was assessed with Levenshtein distances (stringdist) and unrooted phylogenetic trees (ape) in R version 3.6.1. TCRdb trimmed public reads at Q25 via fastp, called clones via MiXCR and kept in-frame beta chains. CDR3 protein duplicates are merged, each entry listing the most common genes and DNA. It is TCRdb's table, rather than the study itself, that gives the V and J calls and clone size. The sample table holds some 20,000 distinct CDR3 sequences, of which approximately 40% were seen once. In total, the top ten clones hold about 3.2% of the sample.

Summary of the overall study and its limitations: Among the post-vaccine SARS-CoV-2-reactive clones in convalescent patients, a median approximately 90% showed up only after vaccination, which suggests vaccine-specific priming. Of the vaccine-specific clones in convalescent patients, 304 of 307, or nearly all, reacted only to SARS-CoV-2 spike and did not cross-react with common cold coronaviruses. Although the median number of SARS-CoV-2-reactive clonotypes went up from some 23 after infection to around 40 after vaccination, the increase was not significant. The number of convalescent patients in the study was relatively small, and the study did not examine early timepoints following natural infection.

This clonotype was sampled from a human donor who had recovered from COVID-19. Source: CD4+ T cells from blood, cultured in vitro, taken after SARS-CoV-2 vaccination. The rearrangement joined TRBV19 to TRBJ2-2; TRBD1 is possibly the D segment (5 matching bases). The base sequence is TGTGCCAGTAGTAGTAAAGGGGCAGGCGGGGAGCTGTTTTTT. Its protein reads: CASSSKGAGGELFF.